This is a list of T cell receptor beta chains from one sample in a study of T cell responses to AZD1222 COVID-19 vaccine. The assay was immunoSEQ multiplex PCR, and TCRdb's table has in-frame clones only and misses some. The data hold 95,000 to 150,000 clones, with 65% to 90% observed a single time. Sequencing was performed on peripheral blood, taken 28 days after the second AZD1222 dose. These receptors all stem from an adult who received the AZD1222 COVID-19 vaccine. Each CDR3 is given with its conserved first and last residue. The order of the fields is D gene, clone size, V gene, J gene, CDR3 protein, CDR3 DNA. A D gene is named only where the DNA matches it firmly. Clone size is stated in some rows and not others, as once, few, many or a class when expanded.

NA	once	TRBV5-4	TRBJ2-3	CASSLRGSDTQYF	TGTGCCAGCAGCTTGAGGGGCTCAGATACGCAGTATTTT
NA	once	TRBV5-4	TRBJ2-3	CASSAQGTDTQYF	TGTGCCAGCAGCGCCCAAGGCACAGATACGCAGTATTTT
NA	NA	TRBV3-1/TRBV3-2	TRBJ1-4	CASSQDEAGATNEKLFF	TGTGCCAGCAGCCAAGATGAGGCAGGGGCAACTAATGAAAAACTGTTTTTT
NA	NA	TRBV2	TRBJ2-5	CASRTDQETQYF	TGTGCCAGCAGGACGGATCAAGAGACCCAGTACTTC
NA	NA	TRBV9	TRBJ2-7	CASSVRGDYEQYF	TGTGCCAGCAGCGTAAGGGGGGATTACGAGCAGTACTTC
NA	NA	TRBV27	TRBJ1-1	CASITFSKGSDTEAFF	TGTGCCAGCATTACTTTTTCGAAGGGTTCGGACACTGAAGCTTTCTTT
TRBD1	NA	TRBV11-2	TRBJ1-2	CASRPDRGLGGYTF	TGTGCCAGCAGGCCAGACAGGGGTCTGGGAGGCTACACCTTC
NA	NA	TRBV11-2	TRBJ2-2	CASSAQGRGTGELFF	TGTGCCAGCAGTGCGCAGGGCCGGGGCACCGGGGAGCTGTTTTTT
NA	few	TRBV28	TRBJ1-5	CASTRQSNQPQHF	TGTGCCAGCACCAGACAATCTAATCAGCCCCAGCATTTT
NA	medium-sized	TRBV5-6	TRBJ1-2	CASSLARGLGYGYTF	TGTGCCAGCAGCTTGGCTAGGGGACTCGGCTATGGCTACACCTTC
TRBD1	NA	TRBV6-5	TRBJ2-1	CASSSGQGYNEQFF	TGTGCCAGCAGTTCGGGACAGGGGTACAATGAGCAGTTCTTC
NA	NA	TRBV7-2	TRBJ1-1	CASSHGREGTEAFF	TGTGCCAGCAGCCATGGTAGGGAGGGGACTGAAGCTTTCTTT
NA	once	TRBV10-3	TRBJ2-7	CAISEPVGGGEQYF	TGTGCCATCAGTGAGCCAGTGGGGGGCGGGGAGCAGTACTTC
NA	few	TRBV7-2	TRBJ2-7	CASSPSAGTSYEQYF	TGTGCCAGCAGCCCCTCCGCCGGCACCTCCTACGAGCAGTACTTC
NA	NA	TRBV11-3	TRBJ1-1	CASSSRGVNTEAFF	TGTGCCAGCAGCTCCCGAGGGGTGAACACTGAAGCTTTCTTT
NA	NA	TRBV28	TRBJ2-3	CASTQRDTQYF	TGTGCCAGCACCCAGAGGGATACGCAGTATTTT
NA	NA	TRBV10-1	TRBJ2-7	CASSESVGQFYEQYF	TGCGCCAGCAGTGAGTCCGTCGGACAATTCTACGAGCAGTACTTC
NA	NA	TRBV6-5	TRBJ1-5	CASSRGAGRNQPQHF	TGTGCCAGCAGCCGGGGGGCCGGGCGCAATCAGCCCCAGCATTTT
TRBD1	NA	TRBV7-9	TRBJ1-3	CASSLEGGGNTIYF	TGTGCCAGCAGCTTAGAAGGGGGCGGAAACACCATATATTTT
NA	NA	TRBV28	TRBJ1-2	CASTPRGGRGYGYTF	TGTGCCAGCACCCCCCGGGGGGGACGGGGCTATGGCTACACCTTC
NA	once	TRBV29-1	TRBJ2-7	CSAIRGLEVEQYF	TGCAGCGCCATACGGGGGTTAGAGGTCGAGCAGTACTTC
NA	NA	TRBV2	TRBJ1-5	CASSRGSFNQPQHF	TGTGCCAGCAGTAGGGGCAGCTTCAATCAGCCCCAGCATTTT
TRBD1	NA	TRBV19	TRBJ2-7	CASSIDLGDRGYEQYF	TGTGCCAGTAGTATAGATCTGGGCGACAGGGGGTACGAGCAGTACTTC
NA	NA	TRBV29-1	TRBJ1-1	CSVARQGKAFF	TGCAGCGTTGCGAGGCAGGGAAAAGCTTTCTTT
TRBD1	NA	TRBV3-1/TRBV3-2	TRBJ1-1	CASSQVGGDTEAFF	TGTGCCAGCAGCCAAGTAGGGGGCGACACTGAAGCTTTCTTT
NA	NA	TRBV14	TRBJ1-6	CASSQDGGYSPLHF	TGTGCCAGCAGCCAAGATGGGGGCTATTCACCCCTCCACTTT
TRBD2	once	TRBV27	TRBJ2-3	CAPQPLAGASGPDTQYF	TGTGCCCCTCAACCACTAGCGGGGGCCTCGGGCCCAGATACGCAGTATTTT
TRBD1	once	TRBV7-9	TRBJ1-2	CASSLKDRDGYTF	TGTGCCAGCAGCTTAAAGGACAGGGACGGCTACACCTTC
NA	NA	TRBV4-1	TRBJ1-2	CASSQRGARDYGYTF	TGCGCCAGCAGCCAAAGGGGGGCGCGTGACTATGGCTACACCTTC
TRBD2	NA	TRBV5-5	TRBJ2-7	CASSLGSGTSGYEQYF	TGTGCCAGCAGCTTGGGATCCGGGACTAGCGGATACGAGCAGTACTTC
TRBD1	NA	TRBV7-2	TRBJ2-5	CASQGAETQYF	TGTGCCTCCCAGGGGGCGGAGACCCAGTACTTC
TRBD2	few	TRBV7-3	TRBJ2-3	CASSPAGGPTDTQYF	TGTGCCAGCAGCCCAGCGGGGGGGCCAACAGATACGCAGTATTTT
TRBD1	NA	TRBV5-6	TRBJ1-1	CASSGGTGKGTEAFF	TGTGCCAGCAGCGGAGGGACAGGGAAGGGCACTGAAGCTTTCTTT
NA	NA	TRBV5-6	TRBJ2-3	CASSSPPQDTQYF	TGTGCCAGCAGCTCCCCACCACAGGATACGCAGTATTTT
NA	NA	TRBV11-2	TRBJ2-1	CASSSRIYGSYNEQFF	TGTGCCAGCAGCTCCAGGATATACGGCTCCTACAATGAGCAGTTCTTC
TRBD2	NA	TRBV4-1	TRBJ2-3	CASSQNPGLAGTQYF	TGCGCCAGCAGCCAAAACCCAGGACTAGCTGGTACGCAGTATTTT
NA	NA	TRBV6-5	TRBJ1-6	CASSYRALYSPLHF	TGTGCCAGCAGTTATAGGGCCTTGTATTCACCCCTCCACTTT
NA	NA	TRBV23-1	TRBJ2-3	CASSRPPDTQYF	TGCGCCAGCAGTCGGCCCCCAGATACGCAGTATTTT
NA	few	TRBV7-2	TRBJ1-1	CASSFVGSDTEAFF	TGTGCCAGCAGCTTCGTGGGTTCGGACACTGAAGCTTTCTTT
NA	NA	TRBV19	TRBJ1-2	CASSTTGIHGYTF	TGTGCCAGTAGTACCACAGGGATCCACGGCTACACCTTC
NA	NA	TRBV24-1	TRBJ1-4	CATSDSRTQFLFF	TGTGCCACCAGTGATTCGCGCACCCAGTTTCTGTTTTTT
NA	NA	TRBV7-2	TRBJ2-7	CASSLAVSYEQYF	TGTGCCAGCAGCTTAGCTGTGTCCTACGAGCAGTACTTC
TRBD1	NA	TRBV7-2	TRBJ2-7	CASRADRQGNYEQYF	TGTGCCAGCAGAGCGGACCGACAGGGGAACTACGAGCAGTACTTC
TRBD2	once	TRBV18	TRBJ2-5	CASSPTSGGTLAETQYF	TGTGCCAGCTCACCGACTAGCGGGGGCACATTGGCGGAGACCCAGTACTTC
TRBD1	many	TRBV9	TRBJ2-7	CASSVTRDSPYEQYF	TGTGCCAGCAGCGTTACCCGGGACAGCCCCTACGAGCAGTACTTC
NA	few	TRBV30	TRBJ1-2	CACRVSLVVTF	TGTGCCTGCAGGGTATCGCTTGTTGTCACCTTC
TRBD1	few	TRBV25-1	TRBJ1-2	CATRTGPYGYTF	TGTGCCACTCGGACAGGGCCATATGGCTACACCTTC
NA	NA	TRBV30	TRBJ2-2	CAWSPGTPGELFF	TGTGCCTGGAGTCCAGGGACCCCCGGGGAGCTGTTTTTT
NA	few	TRBV4-1	TRBJ1-5	CASSLEEVTSVSQPQHF	TGCGCCAGCAGCCTAGAGGAGGTAACATCGGTGAGTCAGCCCCAGCATTTT
NA	NA	TRBV2	TRBJ1-2	CASSANRWDYGYTF	TGTGCCAGCAGTGCTAACAGGTGGGACTATGGCTACACCTTC
NA	once	TRBV6-5	TRBJ2-3	CASSIRAGTDTQYF	TGTGCCAGCAGTATTAGGGCCGGCACAGATACGCAGTATTTT
TRBD1	NA	TRBV12-5	TRBJ2-5	CASAETGGSETQYF	TGTGCTAGTGCCGAGACAGGGGGTTCGGAGACCCAGTACTTC
TRBD2	NA	TRBV14	TRBJ2-3	CASSGLADTQYF	TGTGCCAGCTCCGGACTAGCAGATACGCAGTATTTT
NA	NA	TRBV18	TRBJ2-7	CASSPKGRVDHEQYF	TGTGCCAGCTCACCAAAGGGCCGGGTCGACCACGAGCAGTACTTC